This note documents a single T cell receptor (beta chain) sequence. These data are taken from a study of blood T cell repertoires in COVID-19. About the research overall: Samples came from the United States, Italy and Spain, spanning acute and convalescent COVID-19. T cells, B-cell-depleted T cells, or PBMCs supplied cDNA or gDNA.

Measured with immunoSEQ multiplex PCR; TCRdb has only the in-frame clones, and not every one. The sample gives roughly 200,000 clones, over 75% of which show up once; 2.5% to 3% is in the top ten. The clonotype originates from a woman of 80 years or more with active or convalescent COVID-19. Specimen: peripheral blood.

This CDR3 reads CASSGQAGAEAFF. For the CDR3, the DNA is TGTGCCAGCTCGGGACAGGCGGGCGCTGAAGCTTTCTTT. The chain uses TRBV6-4 and TRBJ1-1; 8 bases match TRBD1. This CDR3 has 13 amino acids. Germline V gene sequence: CDR1 MRHNA, CDR2 SNTAGT. V dropped 8 bases and J dropped 6; count of bases not matched to a gene: 8.